The clone carrying this T cell receptor (beta chain) was picked up one time. The record originates from a study of blood T cell repertoires in COVID-19. About the research overall: Sources were T cells, B-cell-depleted T cells, or PBMCs; the material itself was cDNA or gDNA.

This CDR3 comprises 13 residues. The V gene's germline CDR1 is LGHDT and CDR2 YNNKEL (reference sequence). The V gene lost 4 bases and the J gene lost 6 bases, with 12 bases spanning the gap. Sequencing was performed with immunoSEQ multiplex PCR; in TCRdb, only in-frame clones are kept and a portion is missing. The table shows a few hundred thousand clones, with 70% to 90% occurring only once. The genes are TRBV3-1 (or the pseudogene TRBV3-2) and TRBJ1-1; TRBD1 is a possible D gene (5 bases). The source material was peripheral blood. The sequence was obtained from a woman under 40 who had recovered from COVID-19. In nucleotides, the CDR3 is TGTGCCAGCAGCCCGACCGGGGGGGCTGAAGCTTTCTTT. This encodes CASSPTGGAEAFF.